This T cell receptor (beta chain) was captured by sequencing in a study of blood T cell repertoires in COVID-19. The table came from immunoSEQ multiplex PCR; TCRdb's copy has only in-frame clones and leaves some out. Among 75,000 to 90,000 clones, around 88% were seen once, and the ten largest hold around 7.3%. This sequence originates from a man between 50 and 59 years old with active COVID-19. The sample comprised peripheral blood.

CDR3 in DNA: TGTGCCAGCAGTTTCCCCTTGTCGAGTAGCGGGAGGCTTAAGAATGAGCAGTTCTTC. It codes for CASSFPLSSSGRLKNEQFF. V usage is TRBV28 and J usage is TRBJ2-1, with TRBD2 identical over 10 bases. CDR1 is MDHEN and CDR2 is SYDVKM in the germline V gene. CDR3 length: 19 residues. The ends lost 3 bases at V and 7 bases at J; junction bases unmatched: 18.